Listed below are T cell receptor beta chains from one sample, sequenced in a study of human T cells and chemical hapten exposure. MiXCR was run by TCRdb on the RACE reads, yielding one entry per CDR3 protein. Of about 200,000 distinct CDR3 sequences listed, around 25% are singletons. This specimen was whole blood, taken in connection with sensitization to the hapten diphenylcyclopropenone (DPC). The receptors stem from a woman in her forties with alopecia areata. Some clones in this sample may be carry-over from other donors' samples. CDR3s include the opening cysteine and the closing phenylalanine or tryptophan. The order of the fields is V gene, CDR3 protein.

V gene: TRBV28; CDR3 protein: CASSPGQLLEAFF
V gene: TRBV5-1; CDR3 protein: CASSLRRDNSEQFF
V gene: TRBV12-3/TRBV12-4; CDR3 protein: CASTLDRVSGTEAFF
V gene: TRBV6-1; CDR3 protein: CASNWGTGDQPQHF
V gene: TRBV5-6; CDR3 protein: CASSSSGGLRNEQYF
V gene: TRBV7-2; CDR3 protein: CASSWGATTYEQYF
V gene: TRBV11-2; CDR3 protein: CASSLEGVETGELFF
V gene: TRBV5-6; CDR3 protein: CASSTPSRGGETQYF
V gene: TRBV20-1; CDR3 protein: CSATGGFNYGYTF
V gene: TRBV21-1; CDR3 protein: CASSKEGSGNQPQHF
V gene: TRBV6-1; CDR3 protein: CASGGQGGRLGPTDTQYF
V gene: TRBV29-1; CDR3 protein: CSVRTSGAGEQYF
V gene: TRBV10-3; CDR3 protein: CAIKGTGGPYEQYF
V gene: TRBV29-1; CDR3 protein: CSVAGTSGETQYF
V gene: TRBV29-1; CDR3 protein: CSVQQGAGGTEAFF
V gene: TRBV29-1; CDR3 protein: CSVGLAGETQYF
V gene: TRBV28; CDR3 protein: CASSFLRGQGISGANVPTF
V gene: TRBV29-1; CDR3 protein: CSVRTSGTSGSQDF
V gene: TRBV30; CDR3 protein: CAWETGRAYTDTQYF
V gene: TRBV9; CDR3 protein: CASSVGGAGGPYNEQFF
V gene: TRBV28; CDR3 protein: CASTKNQGYSYEQYF
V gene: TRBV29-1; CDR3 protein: CSVEELSGNEQFF
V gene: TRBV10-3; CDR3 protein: CAIRGQGQETQYF
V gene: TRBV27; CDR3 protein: CASSHDRGPETQYF
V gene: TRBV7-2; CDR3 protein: CASSFFATNEKLFF
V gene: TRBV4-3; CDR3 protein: CASSQDGGGGYGYTF
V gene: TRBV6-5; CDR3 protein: CASSYSSGGEAFF